One and the same sample provided the 9 T cell receptor beta chains below, sequenced in a study of cytomegalovirus exposure and HLA in healthy donors. PCR primers comprised 60 Vbeta and 13 Jbeta primers. Using immunoSEQ multiplex PCR, the repertoire was profiled, and TCRdb retains in-frame clones only, with some absent. The listing contains about 120,000 clones. Sequenced material: PBMCs. Receptors originate from a woman in her thirties or forties in good health and CMV-seropositive.

The V gene is TRBV9, the J gene TRBJ2-5, with D possibly matching TRBD2 (6 bases). CDR3 size: 14 residues. Trimming removed 3 bases at V and 0 bases at J, with 9 bases between. CDR1 is SGDLS and CDR2 is YYNGEE in the germline V gene. The CDR3 coding sequence is TGTGCCAGCAGCGGAAGGGACTACCAAGAGACCCAGTACTTC. It specifies CASSGRDYQETQYF.

CDR3 sequence (DNA): TGTGCCAGCAGTTTAAAACTTCTAGCGGGAGCCCGTAATGAGCAGTACTTC. This encodes CASSLKLLAGARNEQYF. The chain uses TRBV27 and TRBJ2-7, with 10 bases matching TRBD2. The V and J ends lost 2 bases and 7 bases, in that order; junction bases with no gene match: 14. CDR3 length equals 17 residues. CDR1 MNHEY and CDR2 SMNVEV come from the germline V gene (reference sequence).

The V call is TRBV28, the J call TRBJ2-7, with D possibly matching TRBD1 (5 bases). V lost 6 bases, J lost 6 bases, and 18 bases lay in between. The length of the CDR3 is 14 residues. From germline, CDR1 is MDHEN and CDR2 SYDVKM. The CDR3 here is CASSSLGQRSEQYF. As DNA, the CDR3 is TGTGCCAGCAGCTCCCTGGGGCAGCGAAGCGAGCAGTACTTC.

The J gene is TRBJ2-2, the V gene TRBV9, with a tentative D call TRBD1 (5 bases). There are 13 residues in the CDR3. Germline values: CDR1 SGDLS, CDR2 YYNGEE. Deletions cut 0 bases from V and 6 bases from J, with 6 bases between. The DNA of the CDR3 is TGTGCCAGCAGCGTAGCAGGGCCCGGGGAGCTGTTTTTT. This codes for CASSVAGPGELFF.

This chain links TRBV5-1 with TRBJ1-2, with 8 bases matching TRBD1. The CDR3 covers 15 residues. V shed 0 bases and J 8 bases; nucleotides not matched to a gene: 9. CDR1 is SGHRS and CDR2 is YFSETQ in the germline V gene. CDR3 region: CASSLAAGGKEGYTF. CDR3 sequence (DNA): TGCGCCAGCAGCTTGGCTGCAGGGGGCAAGGAAGGCTACACCTTC.

The rearrangement joins TRBV5-1 to TRBJ1-4; 8 nucleotides align to TRBD1. V shed 4 bases, J shed 7 bases, and the junction held 9 bases outside the gene matches. Germline loops: CDR1 SGHRS, CDR2 YFSETQ. The CDR3 covers 15 residues. CDR3 in DNA: TGCGCCAGCAGCCCCTCGACAGGGGTGGCTGAAAAACTGTTTTTT. It encodes CASSPSTGVAEKLFF.

J is TRBJ2-2 and V is TRBV5-1; D is unclear. The CDR3 totals 13 residues. V lost 0 bases and J 4 bases, leaving 4 bases between the germline ends. Germline V lookup: CDR1 SGHRS, CDR2 YFSETQ. In DNA form, the CDR3 reads TGCGCCAGCAGCTTGGCCGTCACCGGGGAGCTGTTTTTT. Translation: CASSLAVTGELFF.

The V and J genes are TRBV29-1 and TRBJ1-2, with 8 positions matching TRBD1. J gave up 4 bases and V 4 bases, and 14 bases lay outside the gene matches. Germline V gene sequence: CDR1 SQVTM, CDR2 ANQGSEA. CDR3 length: 16 amino acids. The CDR3 sequence is CSVAHHRQGTTYGYTF. Written as DNA, the CDR3 is TGCAGCGTTGCCCACCACCGACAGGGGACTACCTATGGCTACACCTTC. Complete variable domain (other parts from reference TRBV29-1 and TRBJ1-2): SAVISQKPSRDICQRGTSLTIQCQVDSQVTMMFWYRQQPGQSLTLIATANQGSEATYESGFVIDKFPISRPNLTFSTLTVSNMSPEDSSIYLCSVAHHRQGTTYGYTFGSGTRLTVV.

This sequence joins TRBV7-9 and TRBJ2-4, with 8 bases identical to TRBD2. Unmatched junction bases numbered 3, after V lost 3 bases and J lost 5 bases. Germline V gene data show CDR1 as SEHNR and CDR2 as FQNEAQ (reference sequence). This CDR3 spans 14 amino acids. CDR3 protein: CASSFSGTENIQYF. In DNA form, the CDR3 reads TGTGCCAGCAGCTTTAGCGGGACGGAAAACATTCAGTACTTC.